The clone carrying this T cell receptor beta chain was detected many times. No antigen is known for it. Preparation of the TCRbeta library was carried out with unique molecular identifiers. TCRdb fed the PCR reads into MiXCR, producing one record per CDR3 protein. The table lists 200,000 to 250,000 distinct CDR3 sequences, 7.5% to 9.5% of them singletons. This sample was taken from a study of T-cell reconstitution after alpha-beta-depleted transplantation in children. Findings and limits, study-wide: From newly produced T cells came most of the T-cell counts and diversity one year after transplant. Diversity of TCRbeta at day 60 was high in some patients, arising from surviving recipient T cells and thymic progenitors. In patients about two months after transplant, alpha-beta T cells reportedly arose from several hundred expanded graft clones.

The V and J ends lost 7 bases and 3 bases, in that order; junction bases with no gene match: 4. CDR1 is SGHRS and CDR2 is YFSETQ in the germline V gene. This CDR3 region has 13 residues. This material consisted of PBMCs, mostly from graft donor cells, taken 180 days after TCRalphabeta/CD19-depleted stem cell transplant. The chain links TRBV5-1 to TRBJ2-1; 7 nucleotides agree with TRBD2. This receptor was obtained from a male patient between 5 and 17 years old who had a stem cell transplant for acute lymphoblastic leukemia, so the T cells may come from the graft donor. The CDR3 sequence is CASSGTNYNEQFF. The CDR3 DNA sequence: TGCGCCAGCTCCGGGACTAACTACAATGAGCAGTTCTTC.